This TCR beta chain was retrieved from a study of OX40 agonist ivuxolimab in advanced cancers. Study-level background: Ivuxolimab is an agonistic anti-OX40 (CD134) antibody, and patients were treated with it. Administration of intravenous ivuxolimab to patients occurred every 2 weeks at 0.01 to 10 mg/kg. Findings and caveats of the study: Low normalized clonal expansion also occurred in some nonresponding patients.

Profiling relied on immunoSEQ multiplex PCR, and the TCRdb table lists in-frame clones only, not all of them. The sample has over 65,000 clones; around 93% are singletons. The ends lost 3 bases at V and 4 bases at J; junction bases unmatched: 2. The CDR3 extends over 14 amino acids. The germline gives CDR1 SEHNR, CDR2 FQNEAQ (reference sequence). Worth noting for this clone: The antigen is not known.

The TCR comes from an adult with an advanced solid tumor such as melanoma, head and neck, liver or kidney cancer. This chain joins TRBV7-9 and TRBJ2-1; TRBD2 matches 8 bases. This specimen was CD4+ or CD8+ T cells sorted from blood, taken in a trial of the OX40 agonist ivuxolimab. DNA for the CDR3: TGTGCCAGCAGCTTTTCTAGCGGGTACAATGAGCAGTTCTTC. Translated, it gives CASSFSSGYNEQFF.